Ten or more counts support the clone carrying this T cell receptor beta chain. Antigen: not known. When hyperthyroidism was first diagnosed, the blood sample was taken, preceding any ophthalmopathy symptoms. Each 10 ml fresh peripheral blood draw supplied the PBMCs. Researchers took RNA transcripts and amplified the TCR beta CDR3 regions from them. Researchers ran a first-round RT-PCR on the TCR CDR3 using the HTBI primer set. TCRdb recomputed calls from the multiplex PCR reads with MiXCR, one row per CDR3 protein. The profile shows more than 250,000 distinct CDR3 sequences, 13% to 15% of them singletons. The data belong to a study of T cells in Graves' hyperthyroidism and ophthalmopathy. Study information: Peripheral blood was taken when the disease was first diagnosed, before any treatment began.

Study results and limitations: The majority of expanded thyroid clonotypes above 0.001 also appeared in blood.

What was sequenced was blood. This sequence originates from a woman between 50 and 59 years old with Graves' hyperthyroidism that later progressed to Graves' ophthalmopathy.

CDR3 residues: CASSQGQGSYNEQFF. The CDR3 DNA follows: TGCGCCAGCAGCCAGGGTCAGGGGTCCTACAATGAGCAGTTCTTC. The chain is built from TRBV5-1 and TRBJ2-1; TRBD1 might be the D (6 bases). The CDR3 has 15 amino acids. The germline CDR1 and CDR2 sequences are SGHRS and YFSETQ. V was trimmed by 4 bases and J by 1 base, leaving 12 bases between them.